The 14 T cell receptor beta chains below were found in one sample sequenced in a study of beta chain features in type 1 diabetes. The study reverse transcribed the entire isolated RNA, so it sequenced expressed TCRB transcripts. The repertoire was sequenced with immunoSEQ multiplex PCR; TCRdb's copy has only in-frame clones and lacks some. The sample consists of about 410,000 clones, approximately 13% of them appearing once. The specimen sequenced was naive CD4+ T cells from blood. The receptor source for this set is a man aged 25-40 years in good health.

The rearrangement joins TRBV2 to TRBJ1-5; no clear D. The CDR3 runs 15 residues. From germline, CDR1 is SNHLY and CDR2 FYNNEI. V was trimmed by 5 bases and J by 5 bases, leaving 16 bases between them. The CDR3 DNA is TGTGCCAGCAGTCGAAGGTGGCAGAAGTATCAGCCCCAGCATTTT. Encoded protein: CASSRRWQKYQPQHF.

There are a few counts of this clone. The chain carries TRBV4-3 and TRBJ2-1, with D perhaps matching TRBD1 or TRBD2 (6 bases each). The CDR3 length is 12 residues. Trimming took 5 bases from V and 10 from J, leaving 12 bases between them. Germline assignment: CDR1 LGHNA and CDR2 YSLEER. CDR3 protein: CASSNLGGEQFF. In DNA, the CDR3 is TGCGCCAGCAGCAATTTGGGGGGCGAGCAGTTCTTC.

This chain uses TRBV18 with TRBJ1-2; D unresolved. The CDR3 is made up of 12 amino acids. In germline, CDR1 is KGHSH, CDR2 LQKENI. V lost 3 bases to trimming and J lost 0 bases, with 2 bases between them. The CDR3 coding sequence is TGTGCCAGCTCACCGACTAACTATGGCTACACCTTC. Translated: CASSPTNYGYTF.

The rearrangement uses TRBV29-1 and TRBJ2-7, with 7 nucleotides matching TRBD1. The CDR3 runs 13 residues. CDR1 and CDR2 (germline): SQVTM, ANQGSEA. Trimming removed 6 bases from V and 6 bases from J; junction bases left unmatched: 11. CDR3 coding DNA: TGCAGCGTGAACCGAAGGGACAGCGGCGAGCAGTACTTC. This codes for CSVNRRDSGEQYF.

This clone appeared a few times. The rearrangement uses TRBV30 and TRBJ1-1; no clear D. The CDR3 is 13 residues long. Germline CDR1 reads GTSNPN; CDR2 reads SVGIG (reference sequence). Trimming removed 0 bases at V and 1 base at J, with 6 bases between. Here the CDR3 reads CAWSVGPNTEAFF. The CDR3 coding sequence is TGTGCCTGGAGTGTAGGACCGAACACTGAAGCTTTCTTT.

This clone has more than one count but fewer than ten. This chain links TRBV30 with TRBJ1-4, with a possible D match to TRBD1 (5 bases). Germline loops: CDR1 GTSNPN, CDR2 SVGIG (reference sequence). V gave up 0 bases and J gave up 5 bases, with 13 bases separating them. The CDR3 sequence is 15 residues long. The CDR3 nucleotides are TGTGCCTGGAGTGTGAGGGGCTATCGGAATGAAAAACTGTTTTTT. This gives the protein CAWSVRGYRNEKLFF. Together with reference TRBV30 and TRBJ1-4, the CDR3 gives the full variable domain: SQTIHQWPATLVQPVGSPLSLECTVEGTSNPNLYWYRQAAGRGLQLLFYSVGIGQISSEVPQNLSASRPQDRQFILSSKKLLLSDSGFYLCAWSVRGYRNEKLFFGSGTQLSVL.

This clone was observed a few times. J is TRBJ2-6 and V is TRBV13, with 9 bases identical to TRBD1. The germline gives CDR1 PRHDT, CDR2 FYEKMQ (reference sequence). The junction had 2 bases not matched to a gene; V was cut back by 3 bases and J by 2 bases. This CDR3 is built from 16 residues. Here the CDR3 DNA reads TGTGCCAGCAGCTTCTACAGGGGGCCTGGGGCCAACGTCCTGACTTTC. Protein product: CASSFYRGPGANVLTF.

This sequence joins TRBV11-3 and TRBJ1-6; 11 nucleotides align to TRBD1. The CDR3 runs to 15 residues. CDR1 is SGHNT and CDR2 is YENEEA in the germline V gene. Germline trimming cut 4 bases from V and 13 bases from J; bases unmatched to any gene: 9. The CDR3 loop is CASSSRRDRGTPLHF. The CDR3 coding sequence is TGTGCCAGCAGCTCCCGACGGGACAGGGGGACGCCCCTCCACTTT.

This clone has a handful of counts. V usage is TRBV15 and J usage is TRBJ2-5; D is unclear. V was pared by 1 base and J by 2 bases, with 8 bases between. The germline CDR1 and CDR2 sequences are LNHNV and YYDKDF (reference sequence). There are 14 residues in the CDR3. CDR3 residues: CATSRVYAQETQYF. The CDR3, as DNA: TGTGCCACCAGCAGAGTCTATGCACAAGAGACCCAGTACTTC.

The sample holds a few counts of this clone. The CDR3 sequence: CASSSEGRMEKLFF. The CDR3 bases are TGTGCCAGCAGTAGCGAAGGACGGATGGAAAAACTGTTTTTT. This sequence joins TRBV25-1 and TRBJ1-4; D is unresolved. The CDR3 is made up of 14 amino acids. Germline CDR1 MGHDK, CDR2 SYGVNS. Deletions cut 5 bases from V and 8 bases from J, with 15 bases between.

The chain couples TRBV29-1 to TRBJ1-1, with 9 positions matching TRBD1. V dropped 7 bases and J dropped 0; count of bases not matched to a gene: 3. CDR1 SQVTM and CDR2 ANQGSEA come from the germline V gene. The CDR3 is 13 amino acids. CDR3 sequence reads: CSGGTGLNTEAFF. CDR3 nucleotide sequence: TGCAGCGGCGGGACAGGGTTGAACACTGAAGCTTTCTTT.

A few counts support this clone. This rearrangement joins TRBV14 to TRBJ2-1, with D perhaps matching TRBD1 (6 bases). From germline, CDR1 is SGHDN and CDR2 FVKESK. The V end lost 2 bases, the J end lost 0 bases, and 11 bases lay between the germline ends. The CDR3 extends over 16 amino acids. CDR3 nucleotides: TGTGCCAGCAGCCAAATCTCAGGGGCCTCCTACAATGAGCAGTTCTTC. It yields the protein CASSQISGASYNEQFF.

V is TRBV13 and J is TRBJ2-1; the match to TRBD2 covers 9 bases. The CDR3 contains 16 residues. J was trimmed by 10 bases and V by 5 bases; bases with no gene match: 15. Germline CDR1 is PRHDT and CDR2 is FYEKMQ (reference sequence). This chain's CDR3 is CASSPRGTSSPGEQFF. CDR3 DNA sequence: TGTGCCAGCAGCCCCCGTGGGACTAGCTCTCCGGGGGAGCAGTTCTTC.

The chain combines TRBV6-5 with TRBJ2-1, with 10 bases that match TRBD2. The germline gives CDR1 MNHEY, CDR2 SVGAGI. Trimming took 10 bases from V and 6 from J; bases not matched to a gene: 12. The CDR3 runs 15 residues. The CDR3 loop is CATERGGNVFNEQFF. Here the CDR3 DNA reads TGTGCCACCGAGCGGGGGGGCAATGTTTTCAATGAGCAGTTCTTC.